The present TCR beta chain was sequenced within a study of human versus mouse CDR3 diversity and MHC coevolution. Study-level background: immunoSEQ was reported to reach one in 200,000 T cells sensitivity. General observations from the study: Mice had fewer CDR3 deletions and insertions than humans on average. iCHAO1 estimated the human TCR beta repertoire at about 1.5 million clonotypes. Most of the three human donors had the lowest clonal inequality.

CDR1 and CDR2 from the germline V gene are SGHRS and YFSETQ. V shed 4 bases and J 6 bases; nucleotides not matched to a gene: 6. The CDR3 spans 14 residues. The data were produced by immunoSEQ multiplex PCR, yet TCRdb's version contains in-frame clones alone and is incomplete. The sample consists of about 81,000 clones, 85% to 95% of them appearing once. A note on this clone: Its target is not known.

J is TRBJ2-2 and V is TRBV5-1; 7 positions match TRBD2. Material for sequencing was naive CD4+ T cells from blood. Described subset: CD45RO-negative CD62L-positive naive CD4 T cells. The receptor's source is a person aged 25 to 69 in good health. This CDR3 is CASSIGLEAGELFF. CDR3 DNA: TGCGCCAGCAGCATCGGACTAGAGGCCGGGGAGCTGTTTTTT.